Presented here are 24 T cell receptor beta chains from one specimen sequenced in a study of cytomegalovirus exposure and HLA in healthy donors. Primers included in the PCR were 60 Vbeta and 13 Jbeta primers. Only in-frame clones appear in the TCRdb table, and some are missing; sequencing was by immunoSEQ multiplex PCR. The sample shows 150,000 or so clones, over 60% of them seen only once. Source material: PBMCs. All receptors come from a woman in her thirties or forties in good health and CMV-seronegative.

The chain has TRBV7-9 and TRBJ2-7; 10 bases agree with TRBD2. The CDR3 length is 16 residues. Trimming cost V 6 bases and J 2 bases; bases outside gene matches: 10. Germline CDR1 is SEHNR and CDR2 is FQNEAQ (reference sequence). The CDR3 loop is CASSSSGRGSPYEQYF. CDR3 in DNA: TGTGCCAGCAGTTCAAGCGGGAGGGGGTCCCCCTACGAGCAGTACTTC.

This chain joins TRBV29-1 and TRBJ1-2, with 7 bases that match TRBD1. The CDR3 contains 13 residues. In germline, CDR1 is SQVTM, CDR2 ANQGSEA. V lost 7 bases to trimming and J lost 6 bases; unmatched junction nucleotides: 11. CDR3 protein: CSANSDRVNGYTF. The DNA for the CDR3 is TGCAGCGCCAACTCCGACAGGGTTAATGGCTACACCTTC.

The J gene is TRBJ1-1, the V gene TRBV5-5; 8 nucleotides line up with TRBD1. The J segment lost 5 bases and the V segment lost 4 bases, leaving 10 bases of the junction unmatched. The length of the CDR3 is 15 residues. CDR1 is SGHKS and CDR2 is YYEKEE in the germline V gene (reference sequence). The chain's CDR3 is CASSRATGVGTEAFF. The CDR3 bases are TGTGCCAGCAGCCGGGCGACAGGGGTTGGGACTGAAGCTTTCTTT.

In its sample, this clone was seen many times. This chain joins TRBV19 and TRBJ2-6; 10 positions match TRBD2. The CDR3 is 16 residues long. Germline trimming cut 5 bases from V and 2 bases from J; bases unmatched to any gene: 3. Germline CDR1 LNHDA, CDR2 SQIVND (reference sequence). This CDR3 reads CASSPSGGTGANVLTF. CDR3 DNA: TGTGCCAGTAGTCCTAGCGGGGGTACTGGGGCCAACGTCCTGACTTTC.

This clone was seen a few times. The chain uses TRBV28 and TRBJ2-1, with 10 bases aligning to TRBD2. With 5 bases clipped from V and 3 bases from J, the junction kept 7 bases outside the gene matches. The germline gives CDR1 MDHEN, CDR2 SYDVKM. The CDR3 covers 16 residues. The CDR3 spells CASSITGLADYNEQFF. CDR3 bases: TGTGCCAGCAGTATCACTGGACTAGCGGACTACAATGAGCAGTTCTTC.

The rearrangement links TRBV15 to TRBJ1-6; D may be TRBD1 (5 bases). The V gene's germline CDR1 is LNHNV and CDR2 YYDKDF (reference sequence). Trimming removed 0 bases from V and 2 bases from J, with 23 bases in between. The length of the CDR3 is 21 residues. This CDR3 is CATSRDLPFGGERTYNSPLHF. The CDR3 DNA sequence: TGTGCCACCAGCAGAGATTTACCATTCGGGGGGGAACGGACCTATAATTCACCCCTCCACTTT.

The chain uses TRBV29-1 and TRBJ1-5, with TRBD1 as a possible D gene (5 bases). The CDR3 covers 13 residues. V shed 4 bases and J shed 5 bases, with 12 bases lying between them. Germline CDR1 SQVTM, CDR2 ANQGSEA. CDR3 loop: CSVGGLGDQPQHF. The CDR3 coding sequence is TGCAGCGTTGGAGGTTTAGGGGATCAGCCCCAGCATTTT.

The V gene is TRBV5-1, the J gene TRBJ2-1; possibly TRBD1 for D (6 bases). The germline V and J ends were trimmed by 2 bases and 1 base, with 16 bases remaining between them. Germline V CDR1 and CDR2: SGHRS, YFSETQ. CDR3 size: 17 residues. The DNA for the CDR3 is TGCGCCAGCAGCTTCCCTACAGGGATGGGTTCCTACAATGAGCAGTTCTTC. The encoded protein is CASSFPTGMGSYNEQFF.

The chain has TRBV5-1 and TRBJ2-2; 9 nucleotides align to TRBD2. The CDR3 consists of 17 residues. V lost 0 bases, J lost 5 bases, and 8 bases stayed unmatched. Germline CDR1 and CDR2: SGHRS and YFSETQ. CDR3 coding DNA: TGCGCCAGCAGCTTGGCGGGCGGGGGGGCCCGGACCGGGGAGCTGTTTTTT. Its protein product is CASSLAGGGARTGELFF.

The chain couples TRBV5-1 to TRBJ2-7, with D possibly TRBD1 on 5 matching bases. The CDR3 length is 14 residues. The V and J ends lost 1 base and 2 bases respectively, with 10 bases between them. Germline lookup yields CDR1 SGHRS and CDR2 YFSETQ. CDR3 DNA sequence: TGCGCCAGCAGCTTGAGACAGCCCCCCTACGAGCAGTACTTC. Its protein is CASSLRQPPYEQYF. Based on the CDR3 plus reference TRBV5-1 and TRBJ2-7, the full variable domain is KAGVTQTPRYLIKTRGQQVTLSCSPISGHRSVSWYQQTPGQGLQFLFEYFSETQRNKGNFPGRFSGRQFSNSRSEMNVSTLELGDSALYLCASSLRQPPYEQYFGPGTRLTVT.

The chain employs TRBV4-2 and TRBJ2-7; 7 bases agree with TRBD2. Germline V lookup: CDR1 LGHNA, CDR2 YNFKEQ. This CDR3 spans 14 amino acids. V shed 3 bases, J shed 4 bases, and the junction held 6 bases outside the gene matches. CDR3 DNA sequence: TGTGCCAGCAGCCAGGAGAGAGCGGGGTACGAGCAGTACTTC. This codes for CASSQERAGYEQYF.

The V call is TRBV6-1, the J call TRBJ1-1, with D perhaps TRBD1 (5 bases). Germline V gene data show CDR1 as MNHNS and CDR2 as SASEGT. Trimming took off 7 bases at V and 1 base at J, with 13 bases between the two ends. CDR3 length: 14 amino acids. CDR3 amino acids: CASKATVWNTEAFF. The CDR3, as DNA: TGTGCCAGCAAGGCGACAGTGTGGAACACTGAAGCTTTCTTT.

The sample holds a few counts of this clone. The rearrangement uses TRBV9 and TRBJ1-1, with 9 nucleotides matching TRBD1. Unmatched junction bases numbered 13, after V lost 2 bases and J lost 5 bases. Germline CDR1 and CDR2: SGDLS and YYNGEE. The CDR3 extends over 17 amino acids. CDR3 amino acids: CASSVGAAGTGKTEAFF. In nucleotides, the CDR3 is TGTGCCAGCAGCGTGGGGGCGGCCGGGACAGGGAAGACTGAAGCTTTCTTT.

The chain is built from TRBV19 and TRBJ1-5, with D perhaps matching TRBD1 (5 bases). The CDR3 has 15 amino acids. Trimming cost V 3 bases and J 3 bases, with 12 bases left between them. Germline CDR1 and CDR2: LNHDA and SQIVND (reference sequence). Written as DNA, the CDR3 is TGTGCCAGTAGTATTGTGGGACTGGCCAATCAGCCCCAGCATTTT. Translated: CASSIVGLANQPQHF.

CDR3 loop: CASSHWGAETQYF. CDR3 coding DNA: TGCGCCAGCAGCCACTGGGGAGCGGAGACCCAGTACTTC. The rearrangement links TRBV4-1 to TRBJ2-5, with D maybe TRBD2 (5 bases). V was cut by 3 bases and J by 5 bases, with 10 bases left in between. CDR1 is MGHRA and CDR2 is YSYEKL in the germline V gene. The CDR3 sequence is 13 residues long.

The chain uses TRBV5-1 and TRBJ1-2, with 8 bases aligning to TRBD1. Germline trimming cut 3 bases from V and 0 bases from J; bases unmatched to any gene: 4. Germline loops: CDR1 SGHRS, CDR2 YFSETQ. The CDR3 extends over 15 amino acids. CDR3 protein: CASSSGTGANYGYTF. CDR3 sequence (DNA): TGCGCCAGCAGCTCCGGGACAGGAGCTAACTATGGCTACACCTTC.

This clone was found a few times. The chain carries TRBV21-1 and TRBJ1-1. TRBV21-1 corresponds to a pseudogene. The CDR3 is made up of 14 amino acids. The CDR3 nucleotides read TGTGCCAGCAGCAAAGTGCGGGGAGGCACTGAAGCTTTCTTT. This codes for CASSKVRGGTEAFF.

The chain links TRBV2 to TRBJ2-1, with 8 bases matching TRBD2. This CDR3 region has 15 residues. Germline CDR1 is SNHLY and CDR2 is FYNNEI. V shed 7 bases and J 6 bases; nucleotides not matched to a gene: 11. The CDR3 sequence: CASTLGGSGANEQFF. In DNA, the CDR3 is TGTGCCAGCACCCTAGGGGGTAGCGGGGCCAATGAGCAGTTCTTC.

This clone came up a few times. The rearrangement links TRBV5-4 to TRBJ1-1, with a possible D match to TRBD1 (5 bases). Deletions cut 3 bases from V and 8 bases from J, with 14 bases between. The CDR3 has 13 residues. Germline V gives CDR1 SGHNT, CDR2 YYREEE (reference sequence). CDR3 sequence: CASSWPGFGEAFF. The CDR3 nucleotides read TGTGCCAGCAGCTGGCCAGGGTTTGGGGAAGCTTTCTTT.

The J gene is TRBJ2-3, the V gene TRBV7-8; the match to TRBD2 covers 7 bases. V shed 5 bases, J shed 8 bases, and the junction held 16 bases outside the gene matches. Germline V CDR1 and CDR2: SGHVS, FQNEAQ. This CDR3 contains 16 residues. This CDR3 is CASSAGSRGSGGTQYF. The CDR3 region has the DNA TGTGCCAGCAGCGCGGGATCACGGGGGTCGGGAGGTACGCAGTATTTT. Full variable domain (remainder filled in from reference TRBV7-8 and TRBJ2-3): GAGVSQSPRYKVAKRGQDVALRCDPISGHVSLFWYQQALGQGPEFLTYFQNEAQLDKSGLPSDRFFAERPEGSVSTLKIQRTQQEDSAVYLCASSAGSRGSGGTQYFGPGTRLTVL.

This sequence joins TRBV27 and TRBJ1-5; 8 nucleotides match TRBD1. Germline V lookup: CDR1 MNHEY, CDR2 SMNVEV (reference sequence). After removal of 4 bases from V and 7 bases from J, the junction contained 6 bases not matched to a gene. The CDR3 totals 14 residues. This chain's CDR3 is CASSSPGGGQPQHF. In DNA form, the CDR3 reads TGTGCCAGCAGTTCCCCAGGGGGCGGACAGCCCCAGCATTTT.

J is TRBJ2-1 and V is TRBV28; 7 bases are a match to TRBD1. The CDR3 is 14 amino acids. V lost 6 bases and J lost 3; bases outside the gene matches: 5. Germline V CDR1 and CDR2: MDHEN, SYDVKM. The CDR3 reads CASRTGQNYNEQFF. The CDR3, as DNA: TGTGCCAGCAGGACGGGACAGAACTACAATGAGCAGTTCTTC.

The V and J genes are TRBV19 and TRBJ1-5; 9 nucleotides agree with TRBD1. The V segment lost 3 bases and the J segment 8 bases; nucleotides outside the gene matches: 8. Per the germline V gene, CDR1 is LNHDA and CDR2 is SQIVND (reference sequence). CDR3 length: 15 residues. CDR3 sequence: CASSMGQGYGEPQHF. The CDR3 coding sequence is TGTGCCAGTAGTATGGGACAGGGCTATGGGGAGCCCCAGCATTTT. Full variable domain (missing parts from reference TRBV19 and TRBJ1-5): DGGITQSPKYLFRKEGQNVTLSCEQNLNHDAMYWYRQDPGQGLRLIYYSQIVNDFQKGDIAEGYSVSREKKESFPLTVTSAQKNPTAFYLCASSMGQGYGEPQHFGDGTRLSIL.

This clone was observed a single time. The rearrangement links TRBV20-1 to TRBJ1-2; TRBD1 is a possible D gene (5 bases). Germline CDR1 DFQATT, CDR2 SNEGSKA (reference sequence). The germline V and J ends were trimmed by 5 bases and 8 bases, with 12 bases remaining between them. This CDR3 region has 11 residues. The CDR3 is CSAGVGGGYTF. For the CDR3, the DNA is TGCAGTGCTGGGGTGGGGGGGGGCTACACCTTC.